These T cell receptor beta chains were read from a single sample in a study of blood T cell repertoires in COVID-19. TCRdb's copy holds only in-frame clones and misses some; the assay was immunoSEQ multiplex PCR. Of under 250,000 clones listed, approximately 87% are singletons. The source material was peripheral blood. These receptors were taken from a woman aged 70-85 years with active or convalescent COVID-19. Each CDR3 is given with its conserved first and last residue. Fields, in order: V gene, D gene, clone size, J gene, CDR3 protein, CDR3 DNA. The D gene is left open where the match is weak. The listing skips clone size in some rows; elsewhere it reads once, few, many or a size class.

>TRBV29-1|TRBD2|few|TRBJ2-7
CSALGLADYEQYF
TGCAGCGCCCTGGGGCTAGCGGACTACGAGCAGTACTTC
>TRBV3-1/TRBV3-2|TRBD2|-|TRBJ2-7
CASSLSGTSRDEQYF
TGTGCCAGCAGCCTTTCCGGGACTAGCCGGGACGAGCAGTACTTC
>TRBV4-2|TRBD2|-|TRBJ2-1
CASSRPGLAANEQFF
TGTGCCAGCAGCCGGCCGGGACTAGCGGCCAATGAGCAGTTCTTC
>TRBV15|-|once|TRBJ1-1
CATSRVPLTGEAFF
TGTGCCACCAGCAGAGTGCCCCTGACAGGAGAAGCTTTCTTT
>TRBV29-1|-|-|TRBJ1-3
CSVQIQGGNTIYF
TGCAGCGTTCAAATACAGGGTGGGAACACCATATATTTT
>TRBV5-6|-|-|TRBJ1-2
CASSLGVSYTF
TGTGCCAGCAGCTTGGGTGTCAGCTACACCTTC
>TRBV2|-|-|TRBJ2-5
CASSGGGTQYF
TGTGCCAGCAGTGGGGGCGGGACCCAGTACTTC
>TRBV27|TRBD1|few|TRBJ1-5
CASSFRLYDRGQAQPQHF
TGTGCCAGCAGTTTCCGCCTTTACGACAGGGGGCAGGCTCAGCCCCAGCATTTT
>TRBV5-1|-|once|TRBJ1-4
CASSLTPGPTNEKLFF
TGCGCCAGCAGCCTCACCCCGGGTCCAACTAATGAAAAACTGTTTTTT
>TRBV7-3|-|-|TRBJ2-5
CASSPLGGLGRTQYF
TGTGCCAGCAGCCCCCTGGGGGGGCTGGGGAGGACCCAGTACTTC
>TRBV5-1|TRBD1|-|TRBJ1-2
CASSSQGKGNGYTF
TGCGCCAGCAGCTCACAGGGGAAGGGCAATGGCTACACCTTC
>TRBV30|-|-|TRBJ2-3
CARGASFSTDTQYF
TGTGCCCGGGGAGCCTCTTTCAGCACAGATACGCAGTATTTT
>TRBV6-6|TRBD1|-|TRBJ1-1
CASRVDRVGNTEAFF
TGTGCCAGCAGGGTCGACAGGGTTGGGAACACTGAAGCTTTCTTT
>TRBV10-2|-|-|TRBJ1-5
CASAGGGQPQHF
TGCGCCAGCGCGGGGGGGGGTCAGCCCCAGCATTTT
>TRBV9|TRBD2|-|TRBJ2-3
CASSVGGLGSTDTQYF
TGTGCCAGCAGCGTAGGCGGACTAGGGAGCACAGATACGCAGTATTTT
>TRBV15|-|-|TRBJ2-3
CATSRVVQDTQYF
TGTGCCACCAGTCGGGTCGTCCAAGATACGCAGTATTTT
>TRBV5-4|-|-|TRBJ2-5
CASSPVGETQYF
TGTGCCAGCAGCCCCGTCGGAGAGACCCAGTACTTC
>TRBV9|-|once|TRBJ1-3
CASSNFRNTIYF
TGTGCCAGCAGCAACTTTAGAAACACCATATATTTT
>TRBV9|-|-|TRBJ2-3
CASSIHRRGGTDTQYF
TGTGCCAGCAGCATTCACCGGCGGGGAGGCACAGATACGCAGTATTTT
>TRBV5-8|-|-|TRBJ2-7
CASSLAWANEQYF
TGTGCCAGCAGCTTGGCGTGGGCAAATGAGCAGTACTTC
>TRBV3-1/TRBV3-2|-|-|TRBJ1-1
CASSQEGANTEAFF
TGTGCCAGCAGCCAAGAAGGGGCGAACACTGAAGCTTTCTTT
>TRBV19|TRBD2|-|TRBJ2-7
CASSIVAGESYEQYF
TGTGCCAGTAGTATTGTGGCGGGGGAATCCTACGAGCAGTACTTC
>TRBV7-8|-|few|TRBJ1-4
CASSQDAQERKLFF
TGTGCCAGCAGCCAGGACGCACAGGAACGGAAACTGTTTTTT
>TRBV29-1|-|-|TRBJ2-7
CSPPISGEDTYEQYF
TGCAGCCCCCCTATTTCGGGGGAAGATACCTACGAGCAGTACTTC
>TRBV3-1/TRBV3-2|-|-|TRBJ1-2
CASSQDWGQGGYTF
TGTGCCAGCAGCCAAGATTGGGGCCAAGGGGGCTACACCTTC
>TRBV24-1|TRBD1|-|TRBJ1-5
CATRDSPNQPQHF
TGTGCCACCCGGGACAGCCCTAATCAGCCCCAGCATTTT
>TRBV5-8|-|-|TRBJ1-1
CASSLISGAEAFF
TGTGCCAGCAGCTTAATAAGCGGGGCTGAAGCTTTCTTT
>TRBV5-6|-|-|TRBJ1-5
CASSSTGSNQPQHF
TGTGCCAGCAGCTCCACAGGGTCCAATCAGCCCCAGCATTTT
>TRBV10-1|-|once|TRBJ2-1
CASSKDTNLYNEQFF
TGCGCCAGCAGTAAGGACACAAACCTATACAATGAGCAGTTCTTC
>TRBV3-1/TRBV3-2|TRBD2|-|TRBJ2-2
CASSFGLAGVTGELFF
TGTGCCAGCAGCTTCGGACTAGCGGGGGTCACCGGGGAGCTGTTTTTT
>TRBV27|-|few|TRBJ1-3
CASSFVGASGNTIYF
TGTGCCAGCAGTTTCGTAGGGGCCTCTGGAAACACCATATATTTT
>TRBV3-1/TRBV3-2|-|-|TRBJ2-1
CACRSGSYNEQFF
TGTGCCTGCCGCTCAGGGTCCTACAATGAGCAGTTCTTC
>TRBV21-1|-|-|TRBJ2-2
CASSNRGGRTGELFF
TGTGCCAGCAGCAATAGGGGGGGTCGAACCGGGGAGCTGTTTTTT
>TRBV15|TRBD1|-|TRBJ2-5
CATSRDRGQETQYF
TGTGCCACCAGCAGGGACAGGGGCCAAGAGACCCAGTACTTC
>TRBV27|TRBD2|once|TRBJ2-7
CASSLLAGGIYEQYF
TGTGCCAGCAGTTTACTAGCGGGAGGAATTTACGAGCAGTACTTC
>TRBV18|-|once|TRBJ1-5
CASSPISDSQPQHF
TGTGCCAGCTCACCGATCTCGGACAGTCAGCCCCAGCATTTT
>TRBV5-8|TRBD1|-|TRBJ1-6
CASSPFRTGWNNSPLHF
TGTGCCAGCAGCCCGTTTCGGACAGGCTGGAATAATTCACCCCTCCACTTT
>TRBV5-4|-|few|TRBJ2-7
CASRPTGSSAAEQYF
TGTGCCAGCAGACCAACCGGGTCCTCGGCGGCCGAGCAGTACTTC
>TRBV12-3/TRBV12-4|-|-|TRBJ2-3
CASRLTDTQYF
TGTGCCAGCAGGCTAACAGATACGCAGTATTTT
>TRBV7-9|TRBD1|-|TRBJ1-4
CASSQQGPGNEKLFF
TGTGCCAGCAGCCAACAGGGGCCAGGGAATGAAAAACTGTTTTTT
>TRBV5-1|TRBD1|-|TRBJ2-1
CASSLGHGQGSYNEQFF
TGCGCCAGCAGCTTGGGACATGGACAGGGGTCCTACAATGAGCAGTTCTTC
>TRBV7-2|TRBD2|-|TRBJ2-1
CASSLAGLLADEQFF
TGTGCCAGCAGCTTAGCCGGATTACTAGCGGATGAGCAGTTCTTC
>TRBV5-1|TRBD1|-|TRBJ2-7
CASSYQGVSYEQYF
TGCGCCAGCAGCTACCAGGGGGTCTCCTACGAGCAGTACTTC
>TRBV5-4|TRBD2|-|TRBJ2-1
CASSLGGLDVNEQFF
TGTGCCAGCAGCTTGGGGGGACTAGACGTCAATGAGCAGTTCTTC
>TRBV7-2|-|-|TRBJ1-5
CASSSMTGDQPQHF
TGTGCCAGCAGCTCAATGACGGGAGATCAGCCCCAGCATTTT
>TRBV2|-|-|TRBJ1-5
CASSFFRVNQPQHF
TGTGCCAGCTCCTTCTTCAGGGTAAATCAGCCCCAGCATTTT
>TRBV2|-|once|TRBJ1-4
CASSYATNEKLFF
TGTGCCAGTTCGTATGCAACTAATGAAAAACTGTTTTTT
>TRBV7-2|TRBD1|few|TRBJ1-5
CASSLDRTGAQPQHF
TGTGCCAGCAGCTTAGATAGGACAGGGGCTCAGCCCCAGCATTTT
>TRBV7-2|-|-|TRBJ1-5
CASSLGGRVNQPQHF
TGTGCCAGCAGCTTAGGGGGCAGGGTTAATCAGCCCCAGCATTTT
>TRBV5-1|-|-|TRBJ1-1
CASRGSRPDTEAFF
TGCGCCAGCAGAGGGAGCAGACCCGACACTGAAGCTTTCTTT